These 10 T cell receptor beta chains were all obtained from the same sample, sequenced in a study of T cells in Graves' hyperthyroidism and ophthalmopathy. There were TCR beta CDR3 regions amplified from RNA transcripts. A set of HTBI primers served as the primers for a first-round RT-PCR of the TCR CDR3. A single record per CDR3 protein comes from TCRdb applying MiXCR to the multiplex PCR reads. The sample has a few hundred thousand distinct CDR3 sequences, 14% to 15% seen once; the top ten hold 30% to 35%. The sample was blood. Receptor source: a woman aged 25 to 39 with Graves' hyperthyroidism.

Only a few counts were recorded for this clonotype. The chain joins TRBV2 to TRBJ2-1; 16 nucleotides agree with TRBD2. From germline, CDR1 is SNHLY and CDR2 FYNNEI. There are 16 residues in the CDR3. V lost 6 bases and J lost 7; bases outside the gene matches: 6. CDR3 nucleotide sequence: TGTGCCAGCAGGGGGACTAGCGGGAGGGGAGGGAATGAGCAGTTCTTC. As protein: CASRGTSGRGGNEQFF. Looking up the rest from reference TRBV2 and TRBJ2-1 gives the full variable domain: EPEVTQTPSHQVTQMGQEVILRCVPISNHLYFYWYRQILGQKVEFLVSFYNNEISEKSEIFDDQFSVERPDGSNFTLKIRSTKLEDSAMYFCASRGTSGRGGNEQFFGPGTRLTVL.

This clonotype was counted many times. The V gene is TRBV11-2, the J gene TRBJ2-5; 8 bases match TRBD1. Looked up from germline, CDR1 is SGHAT and CDR2 is FQNNGV. This CDR3 is 16 amino acids long. J was trimmed by 6 bases and V by 0 bases; bases with no gene match: 9. The CDR3 DNA sequence: TGTGCCAGCAGCTTAGATGGGGGTGGCAGGGGGCAGACCCAGTACTTC. It specifies CASSLDGGGRGQTQYF.

At least ten counts were recorded for this clonotype. The CDR3 region has the DNA TGTGCCAGCAGTGATCCAGGGTCAACGTTTCGCAATCAGCCCCAGCATTTT. Translated, it gives CASSDPGSTFRNQPQHF. The chain is built from TRBV6-1 and TRBJ1-5, with D possibly TRBD1 on 5 matching bases. Germline assignment: CDR1 MNHNS and CDR2 SASEGT. This CDR3 contains 17 residues. Trimming pared 3 bases from V and 2 bases from J, leaving 17 bases between.

This clonotype was counted only a few times. V and J are TRBV7-3 and TRBJ2-3, with TRBD2 identical over 13 bases. Looked up from germline, CDR1 is SGHTA and CDR2 is FQGTGA. The CDR3 extends over 16 amino acids. V dropped 4 bases and J dropped 5; count of bases not matched to a gene: 6. The CDR3 DNA follows: TGTGCCAGCAGCTCTGGACTAGCGGGAGCGATAGATACGCAGTATTTT. Its protein product is CASSSGLAGAIDTQYF.

This clonotype was picked up many times. V is TRBV7-9 and J is TRBJ1-4; D gene ambiguous. Deletions cut 3 bases from V and 5 bases from J, with 7 bases between. The CDR3 totals 13 residues. Germline CDR1 and CDR2: SEHNR and FQNEAQ (reference sequence). CDR3 protein: CASSLSGNEKLFF. The CDR3 DNA is TGTGCCAGCAGCTTGAGCGGAAATGAAAAACTGTTTTTT.

This clonotype was counted many times. The rearrangement uses TRBV27 and TRBJ2-1; TRBD2 aligns across 8 bases. Germline V gene data show CDR1 as MNHEY and CDR2 as SMNVEV (reference sequence). The CDR3 is 15 residues long. Losses at the gene ends were 6 bases for V and 5 bases for J; bases not matched to a gene: 9. DNA of the CDR3: TGTGCCAGCAGCCCCCGGGAGGGCCAGAACAATGAGCAGTTCTTC. Its translation: CASSPREGQNNEQFF.

The rearrangement uses TRBV20-1 and TRBJ2-7, with D unclear. CDR1 and CDR2 from the germline V gene are DFQATT and SNEGSKA (reference sequence). V lost 3 bases and J 4 bases, leaving 7 bases between the germline ends. The CDR3 consists of 11 residues. CDR3 in amino acids: CSASEVYEQYF. The CDR3 DNA sequence: TGCAGTGCTAGCGAAGTTTACGAGCAGTACTTC.

The chain uses TRBV4-1 and TRBJ2-3, with 10 positions matching TRBD2. CDR3 length: 17 residues. J gave up 5 bases and V 1 base, and 9 bases lay outside the gene matches. In germline, CDR1 is MGHRA, CDR2 YSYEKL. The DNA of the CDR3 is TGCGCCAGCAGCCAAGGTTCTCCCCTAGCGGGGGTAGATACGCAGTATTTT. It encodes CASSQGSPLAGVDTQYF.

In its sample, this clonotype was seen many times. The rearrangement uses TRBV27 and TRBJ1-2, with 8 positions matching TRBD1. The germline V gene encodes CDR1 MNHEY and CDR2 SMNVEV (reference sequence). CDR3 length: 11 residues. V lost 10 bases and J lost 4; bases outside the gene matches: 2. In DNA, the CDR3 is TGTGCCACCGGACAGGGCTATGGCTACACCTTC. Translation gives CATGQGYGYTF.

This clonotype was counted a few times. The genes are TRBV18 and TRBJ1-6, with TRBD1 as a possible D gene (6 bases). V dropped 5 bases and J dropped 4 bases, with 9 bases sitting between them. The CDR3 sequence is 14 residues long. CDR1 and CDR2 (germline): KGHSH, LQKENI. CDR3 loop: CASSIQGYNSPLHF. In nucleotides, the CDR3 is TGTGCCAGCTCAATCCAGGGGTATAATTCACCCCTCCACTTT.